Presented here are 13 T cell receptor beta chains from one specimen sequenced in a study of blood T cell repertoires in COVID-19. Clones were sequenced by immunoSEQ multiplex PCR, and TCRdb holds only the in-frame ones, with some missing. The sample holds around 140,000 clones; 81% are singletons and the top ten take more than 7.5%. Sequenced sample: peripheral blood. These receptors were obtained from a woman aged 55-69 years with active or convalescent COVID-19.

A single count supports this clone. CDR3 coding DNA: TGTGCCAGCAGCCGGTTGTCCCCGGGACAGGGCGGCGGCTACACCTTC. Protein: CASSRLSPGQGGGYTF. The chain couples TRBV6-6 to TRBJ1-2, with 9 bases matching TRBD1. Germline-derived CDR1 and CDR2 are MNHNY and SVGAGI (reference sequence). J was trimmed by 8 bases and V by 6 bases; bases with no gene match: 16. This CDR3 is built from 16 residues.

The rearrangement uses TRBV12-3 or TRBV12-4 and TRBJ1-2; D may be TRBD1 (6 bases). The CDR3 has 13 residues. Deletions cut 6 bases from V and 4 bases from J, with 12 bases between. The CDR3 loop is CASRPRGSYGYTF. DNA of the CDR3: TGTGCCAGCAGGCCCAGGGGCTCCTATGGCTACACCTTC.

This clone has a handful of counts. The CDR3 sequence: CSVDSEGQGNEAFF. As DNA, the CDR3 is TGCAGCGTTGATAGTGAGGGACAGGGGAACGAAGCTTTCTTT. V gene TRBV29-1 combines with J gene TRBJ1-1; 10 nucleotides match TRBD1. V lost 3 bases to trimming and J lost 8 bases; unmatched junction nucleotides: 9. CDR1 is SQVTM, CDR2 ANQGSEA, per germline. The CDR3 covers 14 residues. Full variable domain (missing parts from reference TRBV29-1 and TRBJ1-1): SAVISQKPSRDICQRGTSLTIQCQVDSQVTMMFWYRQQPGQSLTLIATANQGSEATYESGFVIDKFPISRPNLTFSTLTVSNMSPEDSSIYLCSVDSEGQGNEAFFGQGTRLTVV.

This clone was detected only once. This chain uses TRBV2 with TRBJ1-5; 10 nucleotides match TRBD1. The CDR3 runs to 15 residues. The germline CDR1 and CDR2 sequences are SNHLY and FYNNEI. Losses at the gene ends were 4 bases for V and 4 bases for J; bases not matched to a gene: 4. The CDR3 reads CASSVWTGGNQPQHF. CDR3 sequence (DNA): TGTGCCAGCAGTGTTTGGACAGGGGGGAATCAGCCCCAGCATTTT.

The chain uses TRBV7-2 and TRBJ2-3; tentative D call: TRBD1 (6 bases). Trimming cost V 3 bases and J 4 bases, with 14 bases left between them. Looked up from germline, CDR1 is SGHTA and CDR2 is FQGNSA. The CDR3 has 15 amino acids. CDR3 in amino acids: CASSFRTGFPDTQYF. Written as DNA, the CDR3 is TGTGCCAGCAGCTTCCGAACAGGGTTTCCAGATACGCAGTATTTT.

Details on this clone: Relative to the germline gene, one junction end is altered; a read error may explain this. This chain connects TRBV7-3 to TRBJ2-2, with TRBD2 matching over 8 bases. Germline lookup yields CDR1 SGHTA and CDR2 FQGTGA. There are 12 residues in the CDR3. This CDR3 is CASSVTSGELFF. CDR3 DNA sequence: TGTGCCAGCAGCGTAACTAGCGGAGAGCTGTTTTTT.

This clone has only one observation. V usage is TRBV6-5 and J usage is TRBJ2-3, with no clear D. V lost 6 bases and J 6 bases, leaving 7 bases between the germline ends. CDR3 length: 11 amino acids. Per germline, CDR1 MNHEY and CDR2 SVGAGI. Here the CDR3 reads CASSSKDTQYF. CDR3 bases: TGTGCCAGCAGCAGTAAGGATACGCAGTATTTT.

CDR3 in DNA: TGCGCCAGCAGCCGAGGGACAGGGGGCAGCACCGGGGAGCTGTTTTTT. It encodes CASSRGTGGSTGELFF. The chain employs TRBV5-1 and TRBJ2-2, with TRBD1 matching over 12 bases. This CDR3 has 16 amino acids. The ends lost 4 bases at V and 4 bases at J; junction bases unmatched: 5. Germline-derived CDR1 and CDR2 are SGHRS and YFSETQ.

This clone was seen a few times. The CDR3 sequence is CASSLGGPNTEAFF. As DNA, the CDR3 is TGTGCCAGCAGCTTGGGGGGGCCGAACACTGAAGCTTTCTTT. This chain links TRBV5-4 with TRBJ1-1, with D maybe TRBD1 (6 bases). V was shortened by 0 bases and J by 1 base, with 7 bases between the two germline ends. The CDR3 spans 14 residues. Germline lookup yields CDR1 SGHNT and CDR2 YYREEE (reference sequence).

The chain recombines TRBV27 with TRBJ2-2; D gene unclear. Germline V gene data show CDR1 as MNHEY and CDR2 as SMNVEV (reference sequence). This CDR3 has 14 amino acids. V dropped 5 bases and J dropped 0 bases, with 7 bases sitting between them. The CDR3 sequence: CASSPSPNTGELFF. DNA of the CDR3: TGTGCCAGCAGTCCTTCTCCGAACACCGGGGAGCTGTTTTTT.

The chain joins TRBV11-2 to TRBJ1-1; possibly TRBD1 for D (5 bases). V dropped 0 bases and J dropped 0 bases, with 8 bases sitting between them. The V gene's germline CDR1 is SGHAT and CDR2 FQNNGV. The CDR3 contains 15 residues. DNA for the CDR3: TGTGCCAGCAGCTTAGAAGGGGCGATGAACACTGAAGCTTTCTTT. Translating gives CASSLEGAMNTEAFF.

V usage is TRBV5-1 and J usage is TRBJ2-3, with 12 bases that match TRBD2. The CDR3 length is 17 residues. V dropped 0 bases and J dropped 5; count of bases not matched to a gene: 7. Germline assignment: CDR1 SGHRS and CDR2 YFSETQ. CDR3 nucleotides: TGCGCCAGCAGCTTGGAGGCTAGCGGGGGGGCCAGAGATACGCAGTATTTT. It specifies CASSLEASGGARDTQYF.

This sequence joins TRBV2 and TRBJ1-1, with D maybe TRBD1 (6 bases). Trimming cost V 7 bases and J 4 bases, with 13 bases left between them. This CDR3 comprises 13 residues. Germline CDR1 reads SNHLY; CDR2 reads FYNNEI. CDR3 loop: CASTGQQSTEAFF. The CDR3 region has the DNA TGTGCCAGCACAGGACAGCAGAGCACTGAAGCTTTCTTT.